The present entry profiles one TCR beta chain with its context. This entry belongs to a study of radiotherapy plus CTLA-4 blockade in lung cancer. Background on the study: Among enrolled patients, over 15% responded and roughly 28% achieved disease control.

Sequencing used immunoSEQ multiplex PCR; TCRdb keeps in-frame clones, though not all of them. The repertoire holds around 85,000 clones, approximately 86% seen once, with just over 2% in the top ten. V dropped 0 bases and J dropped 6 bases, with 12 bases sitting between them. This CDR3 is built from 15 residues. Germline CDR1 reads SGHRS; CDR2 reads YFSETQ. Sequencing used peripheral blood, obtained from a patient treated with radiotherapy plus ipilimumab. The receptor was derived from a human donor with non-small cell lung cancer who had a partial response to radiotherapy plus ipilimumab. The chain has TRBV5-1 and TRBJ1-4, with D maybe TRBD1 (5 bases). The CDR3 is CASSLEGTEYEKLFF. Written as DNA, the CDR3 is TGCGCCAGCAGCTTGGAGGGGACTGAATATGAAAAACTGTTTTTT. Full variable domain (missing parts from reference TRBV5-1 and TRBJ1-4): KAGVTQTPRYLIKTRGQQVTLSCSPISGHRSVSWYQQTPGQGLQFLFEYFSETQRNKGNFPGRFSGRQFSNSRSEMNVSTLELGDSALYLCASSLEGTEYEKLFFGSGTQLSVL.